This TCR beta chain was sequenced during a study of T cell responses to AZD1222 COVID-19 vaccine. Study details: Second doses that came at about 4 or about 12 weeks were put together.

In the case of this clone: Its cognate antigen is unknown.

The data were produced by immunoSEQ multiplex PCR, yet TCRdb's version contains in-frame clones alone and is incomplete. The sample consists of some 100,000 clones, approximately 90% of them appearing once. Germline CDR1 MNHEY, CDR2 SMNVEV (reference sequence). The ends were cut back, 5 bases at V and 0 bases at J, with 11 bases in the middle. The CDR3 loop spans 16 amino acids. Study conclusions and caveats: Nearly half of unique spike-specific TCRs reportedly avoided B.1.351 and B.1.1.7 mutated regions.

V and J are TRBV27 and TRBJ1-6, with D unclear. The clonotype was recovered from an adult in good health. The specimen was peripheral blood, collected on day 0 of AZD1222 vaccination. The CDR3 is CASSPLGSSYNSPLHF. The CDR3 DNA follows: TGTGCCAGCAGTCCGCTCGGGAGCTCCTATAATTCACCCCTCCACTTT.